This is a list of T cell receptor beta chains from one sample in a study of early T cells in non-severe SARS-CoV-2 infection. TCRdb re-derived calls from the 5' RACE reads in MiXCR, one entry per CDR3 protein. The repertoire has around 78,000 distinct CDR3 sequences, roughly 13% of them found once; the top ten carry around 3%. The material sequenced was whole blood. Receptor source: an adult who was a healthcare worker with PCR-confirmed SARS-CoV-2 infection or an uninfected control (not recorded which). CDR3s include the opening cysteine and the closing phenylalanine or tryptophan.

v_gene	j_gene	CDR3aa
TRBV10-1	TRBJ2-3	CASSGRLAGGSSTTDTQYF
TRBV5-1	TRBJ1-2	CASSLAERSYGYTF
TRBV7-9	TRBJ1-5	CASSQWTGERTQPQHF
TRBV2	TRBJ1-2	CASRAAGSF
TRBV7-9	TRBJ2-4	CASSLKGAKNIQYF
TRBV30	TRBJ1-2	CAWRRGRARESYTF
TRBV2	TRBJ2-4	CASDLLAGGTKNIQYF
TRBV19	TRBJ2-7	CASPTPAVLNYEQYF
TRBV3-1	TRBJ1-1	CASSPRDRGMNTEAFF
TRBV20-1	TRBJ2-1	CSATYETDYNEQFF
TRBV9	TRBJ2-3	CASSVGLAGGRGTDTQYF
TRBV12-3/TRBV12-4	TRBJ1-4	CASSSGQNKNEKLFF
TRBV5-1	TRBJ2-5	CASSLAKIHQETQYF
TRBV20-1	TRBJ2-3	CSARGGTSGLGDTQYF
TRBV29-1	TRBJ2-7	CSVEKQGQQYF
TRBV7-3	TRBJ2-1	CASSFGPSSYNEQFF
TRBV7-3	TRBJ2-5	CASSLGPRETQYF
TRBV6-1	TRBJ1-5	CASSDPAASNQPQHF
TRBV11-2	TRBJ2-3	CASSLGRVADTQYF
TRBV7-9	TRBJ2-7	CASSLGPIYEQYF
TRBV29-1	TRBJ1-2	CSVRRLDVYGYTF
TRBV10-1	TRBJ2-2	CASRARLTGELFF
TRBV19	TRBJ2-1	CASSPHVGPGYNEQFF
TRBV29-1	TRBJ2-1	CSVGEPGLANNEQFF
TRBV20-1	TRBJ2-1	CSARHSGTLDNEQFF
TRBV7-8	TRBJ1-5	CASSSRDSFEVKPQHF
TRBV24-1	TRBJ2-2	CATSDFGQGNTGELFF
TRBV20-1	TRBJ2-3	CSARDWQRGITDTQYF
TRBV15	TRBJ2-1	CATSKYRDGRSSYNEQFF
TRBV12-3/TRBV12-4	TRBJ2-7	CASRTTGSEQYF
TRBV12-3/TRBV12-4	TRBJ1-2	CASSPLGGLRYGYTF
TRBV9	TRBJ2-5	CASSSRSGETQYF
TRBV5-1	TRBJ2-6	CASSLGTAVRLANVLTF
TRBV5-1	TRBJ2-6	CASSLAAPGANVLTF
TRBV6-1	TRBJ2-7	CASSALFGAYEQYF
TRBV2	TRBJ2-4	CASSLADLAKNIQYF
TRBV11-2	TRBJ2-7	CASTRDRGYEQYF
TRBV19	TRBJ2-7	CASSSQGPPYEQYF
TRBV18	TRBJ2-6	CASSPQTTNSGANVLTF
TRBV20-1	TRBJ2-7	CSARDRLDYEQYF
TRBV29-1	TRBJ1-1	CSVDDGQGWDEAFF
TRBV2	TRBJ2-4	CASTQGSSNIQYF
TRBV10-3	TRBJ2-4	CAISESGQGLAKNIQYF
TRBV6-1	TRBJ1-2	CASSPDRGTHYGYTF
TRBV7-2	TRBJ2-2	CASSPRPRNTGELFF
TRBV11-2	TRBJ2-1	CASSFAFNHEQFF
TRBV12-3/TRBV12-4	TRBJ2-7	CASSLAGGTYEQYF
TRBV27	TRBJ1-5	CASSFHGQGGGQPQHF
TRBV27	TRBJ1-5	CASSLGQGYNQPQHF
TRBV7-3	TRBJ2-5	CASSSGRPYGTQYF
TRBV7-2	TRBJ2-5	CASSGGQFQETQYF
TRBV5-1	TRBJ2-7	CASSSRTALYEQYF
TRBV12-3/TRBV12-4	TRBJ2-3	CASSLKGQKQYF
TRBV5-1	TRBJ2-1	CASSTPNEQFF